The 5 T cell receptor beta chains given below trace back to one sample, sequenced in a study of blood T cell repertoires in COVID-19. Data came from immunoSEQ multiplex PCR; TCRdb stores just in-frame clones and leaves some out. Of approximately 33,000 clones listed, around 80% are singletons. The sequenced sample was peripheral blood. These TCRs come from a man between 65 and 85 years old with acute or convalescent COVID-19.

This chain joins TRBV7-8 and TRBJ2-7; tentative D call: TRBD1 (6 bases). CDR1 SGHVS and CDR2 FQNEAQ come from the germline V gene. The CDR3 extends over 13 amino acids. V was pared by 1 base and J by 6 bases, with 10 bases between. DNA of the CDR3: TGTGCCAGCAGCTTAGACAGGGTGGGCGAGCAGTACTTC. Translating it yields CASSLDRVGEQYF.

The chain couples TRBV29-1 to TRBJ2-5; tentative D call: TRBD1 (7 bases). Germline lookup yields CDR1 SQVTM and CDR2 ANQGSEA. The V gene lost 7 bases and the J gene lost 4 bases, with 19 bases spanning the gap. The CDR3 sequence is 14 residues long. The CDR3 DNA reads TGCAGCGCCGGAGGGGGCAGGGGGGTAGAGACCCAGTACTTC. This encodes CSAGGGRGVETQYF.

The chain carries TRBV6-1 and TRBJ1-5, with D perhaps matching TRBD1 (5 bases). The germline CDR1 and CDR2 sequences are MNHNS and SASEGT. Trimming took 7 bases from V and 6 from J, leaving 16 bases between them. This CDR3 spans 14 amino acids. CDR3 DNA sequence: TGTGCCAGCAATTCGTTGGGGGGGGGTCAGCCCCAGCATTTT. Translating it yields CASNSLGGGQPQHF.

This clone was seen a few times. The chain couples TRBV19 to TRBJ2-7; perhaps TRBD1 as D (6 bases). Between the trimmed V and J ends, which lost 1 base and 7 bases, there was a span of 17 bases. Germline lookup yields CDR1 LNHDA and CDR2 SQIVND (reference sequence). The CDR3 has 15 amino acids. The CDR3 DNA follows: TGTGCCAGTAGTATAGGCACTGCCAGGGGATCTGAGCAGTACTTC. It is translated as CASSIGTARGSEQYF.

This sequence joins TRBV6-2 or TRBV6-3 and TRBJ1-2, with D perhaps TRBD1 (6 bases). CDR1 and CDR2 (germline): MNHEY, SVGEGT. V was cut by 4 bases and J by 4 bases, with 10 bases left in between. This CDR3 spans 13 amino acids. As DNA, the CDR3 is TGTGCCAGCAGTTTACAGGGTGTCTATGGCTACACCTTC. This sequence encodes CASSLQGVYGYTF.